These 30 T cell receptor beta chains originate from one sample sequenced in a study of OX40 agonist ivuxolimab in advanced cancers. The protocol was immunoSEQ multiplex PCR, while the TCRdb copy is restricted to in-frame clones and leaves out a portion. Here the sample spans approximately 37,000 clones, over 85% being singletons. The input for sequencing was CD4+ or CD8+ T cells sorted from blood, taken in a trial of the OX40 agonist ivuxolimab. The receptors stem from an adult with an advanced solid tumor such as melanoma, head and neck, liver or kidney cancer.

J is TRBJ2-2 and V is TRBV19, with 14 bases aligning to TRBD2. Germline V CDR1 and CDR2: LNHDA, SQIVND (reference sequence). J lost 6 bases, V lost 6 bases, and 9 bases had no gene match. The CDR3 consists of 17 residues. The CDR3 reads CASSYFGTSGSSGELFF. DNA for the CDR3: TGTGCCAGTAGCTACTTCGGGACTAGCGGGAGTTCCGGGGAGCTGTTTTTT.

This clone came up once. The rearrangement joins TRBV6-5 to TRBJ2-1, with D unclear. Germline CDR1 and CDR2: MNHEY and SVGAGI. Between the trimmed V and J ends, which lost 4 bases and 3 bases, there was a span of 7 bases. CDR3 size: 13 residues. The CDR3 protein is CASSWSSYNEQFF. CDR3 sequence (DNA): TGTGCCAGCAGTTGGTCCAGCTACAATGAGCAGTTCTTC.

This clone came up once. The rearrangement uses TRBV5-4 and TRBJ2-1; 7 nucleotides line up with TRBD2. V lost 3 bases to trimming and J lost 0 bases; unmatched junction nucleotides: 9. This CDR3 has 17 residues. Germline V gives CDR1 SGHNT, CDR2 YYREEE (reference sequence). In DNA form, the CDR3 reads TGTGCCAGCAGCTCCACCGGACTAGGCCTCTCCTACAATGAGCAGTTCTTC. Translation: CASSSTGLGLSYNEQFF. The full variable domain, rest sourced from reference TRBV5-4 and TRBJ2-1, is ETGVTQSPTHLIKTRGQQVTLRCSSQSGHNTVSWYQQALGQGPQFIFQYYREEENGRGNFPPRFSGLQFPNYSSELNVNALELDDSALYLCASSSTGLGLSYNEQFFGPGTRLTVL.

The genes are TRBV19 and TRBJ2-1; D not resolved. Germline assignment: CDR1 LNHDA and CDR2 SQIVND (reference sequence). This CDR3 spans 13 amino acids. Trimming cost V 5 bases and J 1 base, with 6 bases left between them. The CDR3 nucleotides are TGTGCCAGTAGTTTATCGTCCTACAATGAGCAGTTCTTC. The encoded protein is CASSLSSYNEQFF.

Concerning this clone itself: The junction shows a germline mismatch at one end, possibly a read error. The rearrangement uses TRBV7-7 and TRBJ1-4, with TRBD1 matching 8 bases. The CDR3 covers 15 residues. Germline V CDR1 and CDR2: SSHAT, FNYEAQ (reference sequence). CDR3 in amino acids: CASSLGTGFREKLFF. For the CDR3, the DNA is TGTGCTAGCAGCTTGGGGACAGGTTTTCGTGAAAAACTGTTTTTT.

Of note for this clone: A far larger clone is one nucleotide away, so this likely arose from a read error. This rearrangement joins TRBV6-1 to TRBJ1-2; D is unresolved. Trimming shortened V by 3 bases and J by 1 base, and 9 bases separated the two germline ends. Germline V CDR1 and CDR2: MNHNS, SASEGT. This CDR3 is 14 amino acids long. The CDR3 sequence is CASSESPDNYGYTF. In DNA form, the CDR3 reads TGTGCCAGCAGTGAGTCTCCGGATAACTATGGCTACACCTTC.

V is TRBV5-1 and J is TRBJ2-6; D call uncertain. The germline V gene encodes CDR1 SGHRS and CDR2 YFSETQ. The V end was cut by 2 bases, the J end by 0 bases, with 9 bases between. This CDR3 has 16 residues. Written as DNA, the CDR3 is TGCGCCAGCAGCTTTGACGGACCCTCTGGGGCCAACGTCCTGACTTTC. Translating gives CASSFDGPSGANVLTF.

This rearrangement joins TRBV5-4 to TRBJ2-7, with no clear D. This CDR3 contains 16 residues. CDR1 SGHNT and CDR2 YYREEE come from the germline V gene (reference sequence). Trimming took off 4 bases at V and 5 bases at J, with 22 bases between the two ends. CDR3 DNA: TGTGCCAGCAGCCCTCGCCCCGAGTCTAAGGTCAACGAGCAGTACTTC. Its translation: CASSPRPESKVNEQYF.

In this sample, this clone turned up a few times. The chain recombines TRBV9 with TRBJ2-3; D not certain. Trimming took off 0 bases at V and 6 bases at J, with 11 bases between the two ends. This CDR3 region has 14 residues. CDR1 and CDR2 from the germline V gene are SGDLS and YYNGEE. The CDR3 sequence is CASSVGPETDTQYF. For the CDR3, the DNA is TGTGCCAGCAGCGTAGGTCCCGAAACTGATACGCAGTATTTT.

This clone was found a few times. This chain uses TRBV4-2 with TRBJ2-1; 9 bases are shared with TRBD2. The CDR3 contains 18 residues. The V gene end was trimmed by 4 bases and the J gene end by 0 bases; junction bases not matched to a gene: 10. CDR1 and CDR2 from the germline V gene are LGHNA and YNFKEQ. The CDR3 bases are TGTGCCAGCAGCCGTTCTGTGACTAGCGGACTCTCCTACAATGAGCAGTTCTTC. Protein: CASSRSVTSGLSYNEQFF.

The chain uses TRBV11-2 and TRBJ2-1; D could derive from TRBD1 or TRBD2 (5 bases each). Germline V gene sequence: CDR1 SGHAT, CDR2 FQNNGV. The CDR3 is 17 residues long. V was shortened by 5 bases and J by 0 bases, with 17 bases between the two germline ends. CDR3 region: CASSRGTEGPSYNEQFF. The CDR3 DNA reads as TGTGCCAGCAGCCGAGGGACCGAGGGGCCCTCCTACAATGAGCAGTTCTTC. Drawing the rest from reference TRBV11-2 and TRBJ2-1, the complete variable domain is EAGVAQSPRYKIIEKRQSVAFWCNPISGHATLYWYQQILGQGPKLLIQFQNNGVVDDSQLPKDRFSAERLKGVDSTLKIQPAKLEDSAVYLCASSRGTEGPSYNEQFFGPGTRLTVL.

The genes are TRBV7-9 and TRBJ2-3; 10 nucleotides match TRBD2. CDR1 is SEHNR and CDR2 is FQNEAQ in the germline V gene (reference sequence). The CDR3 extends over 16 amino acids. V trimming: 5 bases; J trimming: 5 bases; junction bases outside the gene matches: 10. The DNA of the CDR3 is TGTGCCAGCAGCCTCTTCCTAGCGGGGGCCAGAGATACGCAGTATTTT. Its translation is CASSLFLAGARDTQYF. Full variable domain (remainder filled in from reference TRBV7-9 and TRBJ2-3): DTGVSQNPRHKITKRGQNVTFRCDPISEHNRLYWYRQTLGQGPEFLTYFQNEAQLEKSRLLSDRFSAERPKGSFSTLEIQRTEQGDSAMYLCASSLFLAGARDTQYFGPGTRLTVL.

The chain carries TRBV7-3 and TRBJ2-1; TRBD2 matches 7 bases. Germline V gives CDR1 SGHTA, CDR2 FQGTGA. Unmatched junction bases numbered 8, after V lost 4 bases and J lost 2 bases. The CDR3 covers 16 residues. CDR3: CASSSQEGRAYNEQFF. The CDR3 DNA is TGTGCCAGCAGCTCCCAGGAAGGGAGGGCCTACAATGAGCAGTTCTTC.

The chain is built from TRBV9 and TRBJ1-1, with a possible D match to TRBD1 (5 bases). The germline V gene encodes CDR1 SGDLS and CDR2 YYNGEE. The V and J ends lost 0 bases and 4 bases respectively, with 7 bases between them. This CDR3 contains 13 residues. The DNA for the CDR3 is TGTGCCAGCAGCGTAGGTGGGGCCACTGAAGCTTTCTTT. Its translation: CASSVGGATEAFF.

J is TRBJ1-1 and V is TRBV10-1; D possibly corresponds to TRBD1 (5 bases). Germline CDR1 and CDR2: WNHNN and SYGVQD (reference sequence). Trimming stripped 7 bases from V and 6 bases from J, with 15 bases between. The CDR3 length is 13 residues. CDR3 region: CASKGSRESEAFF. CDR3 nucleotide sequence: TGCGCCAGCAAGGGGTCGCGGGAATCTGAAGCTTTCTTT.

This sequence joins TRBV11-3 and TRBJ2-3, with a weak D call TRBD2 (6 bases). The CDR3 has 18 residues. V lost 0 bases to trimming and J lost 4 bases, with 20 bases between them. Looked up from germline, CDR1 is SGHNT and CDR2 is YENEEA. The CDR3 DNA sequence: TGTGCCAGCAGCTTAGATCCAATCCGGAGGGGTTTCCCAGATACGCAGTATTTT. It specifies CASSLDPIRRGFPDTQYF.

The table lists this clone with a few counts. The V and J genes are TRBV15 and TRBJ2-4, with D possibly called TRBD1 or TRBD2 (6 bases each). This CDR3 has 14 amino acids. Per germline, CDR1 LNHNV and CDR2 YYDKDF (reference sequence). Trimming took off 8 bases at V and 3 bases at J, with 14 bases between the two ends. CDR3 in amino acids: CATRGPGDKNIQYF. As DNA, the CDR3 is TGTGCCACCCGGGGGCCAGGGGACAAAAACATTCAGTACTTC. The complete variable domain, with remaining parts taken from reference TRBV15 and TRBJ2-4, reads DAMVIQNPRYQVTQFGKPVTLSCSQTLNHNVMYWYQQKSSQAPKLLFHYYDKDFNNEADTPDNFQSRRPNTSFCFLDIRSPGLGDTAMYLCATRGPGDKNIQYFGAGTRLSVL.

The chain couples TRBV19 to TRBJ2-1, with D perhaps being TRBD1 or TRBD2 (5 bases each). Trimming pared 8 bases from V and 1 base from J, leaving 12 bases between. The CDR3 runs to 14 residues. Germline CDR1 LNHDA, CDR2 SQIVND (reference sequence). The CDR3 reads CASGGRTSYNEQFF. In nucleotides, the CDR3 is TGTGCCAGTGGGGGAAGGACTTCCTACAATGAGCAGTTCTTC.

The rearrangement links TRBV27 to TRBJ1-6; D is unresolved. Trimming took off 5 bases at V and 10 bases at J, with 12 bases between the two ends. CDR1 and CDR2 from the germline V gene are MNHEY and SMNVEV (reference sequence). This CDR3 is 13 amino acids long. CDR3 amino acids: CASSASGWSPLHF. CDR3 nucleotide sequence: TGTGCCAGCAGTGCATCTGGTTGGTCACCCCTCCACTTT.

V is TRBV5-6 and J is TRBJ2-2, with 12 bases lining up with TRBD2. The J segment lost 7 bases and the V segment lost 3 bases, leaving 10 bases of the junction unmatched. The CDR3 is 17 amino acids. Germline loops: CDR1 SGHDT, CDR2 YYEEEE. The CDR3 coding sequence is TGTGCCAGCAGCTCAAACGGACTAGCGGGGCGGGGCGGGGAGCTGTTTTTT. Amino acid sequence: CASSSNGLAGRGGELFF.

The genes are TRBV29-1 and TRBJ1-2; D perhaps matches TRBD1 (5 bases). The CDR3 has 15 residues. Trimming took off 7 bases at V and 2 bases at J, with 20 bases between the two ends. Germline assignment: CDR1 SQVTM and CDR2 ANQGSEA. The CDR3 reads CSAGGGQGLNYGYTF. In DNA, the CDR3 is TGCAGCGCCGGGGGAGGCCAGGGACTAAACTATGGCTACACCTTC.

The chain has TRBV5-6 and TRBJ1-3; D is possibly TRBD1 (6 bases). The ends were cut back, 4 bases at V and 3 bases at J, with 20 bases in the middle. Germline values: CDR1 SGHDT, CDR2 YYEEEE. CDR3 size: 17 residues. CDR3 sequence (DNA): TGTGCCAGCAGCATATCACCCACAGGGTACGGTGGAAACACCATATATTTT. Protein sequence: CASSISPTGYGGNTIYF.

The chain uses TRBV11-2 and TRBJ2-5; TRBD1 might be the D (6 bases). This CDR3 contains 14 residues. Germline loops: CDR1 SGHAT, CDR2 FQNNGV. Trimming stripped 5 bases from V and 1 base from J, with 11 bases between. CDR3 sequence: CASSATGSQETQYF. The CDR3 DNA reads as TGTGCCAGCAGCGCCACAGGGTCCCAAGAGACCCAGTACTTC.

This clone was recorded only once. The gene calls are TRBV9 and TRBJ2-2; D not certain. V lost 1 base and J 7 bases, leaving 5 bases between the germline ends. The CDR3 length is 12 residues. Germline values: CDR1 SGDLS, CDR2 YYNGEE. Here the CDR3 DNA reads TGTGCCAGCAGCGTACGAAGCGGGGAGCTGTTTTTT. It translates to CASSVRSGELFF.

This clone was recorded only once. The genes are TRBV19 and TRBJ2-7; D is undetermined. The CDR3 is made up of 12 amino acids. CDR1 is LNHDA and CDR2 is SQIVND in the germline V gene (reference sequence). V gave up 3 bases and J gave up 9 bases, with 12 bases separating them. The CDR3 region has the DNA TGTGCCAGTAGTATCGGTGCGGACGTGCAGTACTTC. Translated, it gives CASSIGADVQYF.

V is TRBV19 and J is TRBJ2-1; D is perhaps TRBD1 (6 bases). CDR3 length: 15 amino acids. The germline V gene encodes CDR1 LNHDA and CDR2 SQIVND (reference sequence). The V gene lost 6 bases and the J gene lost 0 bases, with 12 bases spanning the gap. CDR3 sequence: CASRSSDSSYNEQFF. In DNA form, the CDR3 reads TGTGCCAGTAGGTCGTCGGACAGCTCCTACAATGAGCAGTTCTTC.

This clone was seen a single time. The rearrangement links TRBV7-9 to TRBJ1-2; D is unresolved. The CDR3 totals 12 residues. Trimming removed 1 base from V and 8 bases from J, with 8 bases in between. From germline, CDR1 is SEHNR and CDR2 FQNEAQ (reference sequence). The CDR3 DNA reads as TGTGCCAGCAGCTTAGGGACGAAAGGCTACACCTTC. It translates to CASSLGTKGYTF.

This CDR3 is CASSGLAGDSGELFF. Here the CDR3 DNA reads TGTGCCAGCAGCGGACTAGCGGGAGATTCCGGGGAGCTGTTTTTT. The rearrangement links TRBV11-3 to TRBJ2-2, with 13 bases fitting TRBD2. After removal of 5 bases from V and 6 bases from J, the junction contained 3 bases not matched to a gene. CDR1 is SGHNT, CDR2 YENEEA, per germline. The CDR3 runs 15 residues.

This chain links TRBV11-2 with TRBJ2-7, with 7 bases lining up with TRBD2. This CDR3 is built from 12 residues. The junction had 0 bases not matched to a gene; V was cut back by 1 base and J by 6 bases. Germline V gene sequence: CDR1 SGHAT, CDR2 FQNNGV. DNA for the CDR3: TGTGCCAGCAGCTTAGGGGGGGGCGAGCAGTACTTC. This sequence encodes CASSLGGGEQYF.

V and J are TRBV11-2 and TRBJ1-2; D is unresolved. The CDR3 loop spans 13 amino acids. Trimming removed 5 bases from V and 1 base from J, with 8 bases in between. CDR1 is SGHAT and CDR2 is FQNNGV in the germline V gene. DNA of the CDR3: TGTGCCAGCAGCGGAGACGGTAACTATGGCTACACCTTC. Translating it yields CASSGDGNYGYTF.